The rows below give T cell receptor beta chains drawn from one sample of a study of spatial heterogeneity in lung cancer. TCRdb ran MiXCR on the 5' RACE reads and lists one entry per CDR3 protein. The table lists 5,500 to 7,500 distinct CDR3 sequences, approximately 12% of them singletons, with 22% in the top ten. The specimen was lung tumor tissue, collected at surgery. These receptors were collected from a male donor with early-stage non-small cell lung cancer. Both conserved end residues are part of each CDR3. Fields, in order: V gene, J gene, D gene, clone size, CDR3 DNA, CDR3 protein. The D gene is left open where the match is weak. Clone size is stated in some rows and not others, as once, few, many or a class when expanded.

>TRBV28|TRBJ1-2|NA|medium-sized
TGTGCCAGCAGGGGCCCCAGGGGATCGGGCTATGGCTACACCTTC
CASRGPRGSGYGYTF
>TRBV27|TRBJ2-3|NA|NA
TGTGCCAGCAGTCGATCCAGCGAAGATACGCAGTATTTT
CASSRSSEDTQYF
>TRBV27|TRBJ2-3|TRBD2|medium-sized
TGTGCCAGCTTGGCTGGACTAGCCCGCCCAGATACGCAGTATTTT
CASLAGLARPDTQYF
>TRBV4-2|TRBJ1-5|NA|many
TGTGCCAGCAGCCAAGTGGAGGATTTCGGTCAGCCCCAGCATTTT
CASSQVEDFGQPQHF
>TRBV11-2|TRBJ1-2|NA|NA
TGTGCCAGCAGCCCAATTCAAGGAGGGAACTATGGCTACACCTTC
CASSPIQGGNYGYTF
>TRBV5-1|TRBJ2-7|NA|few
TGCGCCAGCAGCTCCACATTGACAGACGAGCAGTACTTC
CASSSTLTDEQYF
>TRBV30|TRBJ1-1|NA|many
TGTGCCTGGAGAAAGAACACTGAAGCTTTCTTT
CAWRKNTEAFF
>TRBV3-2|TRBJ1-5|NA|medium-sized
TGTGCCAGCAGTCCTCATCAACAGGGGGGCAATCAGCCCCAGCATTTT
CASSPHQQGGNQPQHF
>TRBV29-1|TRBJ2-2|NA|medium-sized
TGCAGCGTTGGCTCGGGAGCACCGAACACCGGGGAGCTGTTTTTT
CSVGSGAPNTGELFF
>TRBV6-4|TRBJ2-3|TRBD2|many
TGTGCCAGCAGCTTAGCGGGGGGCACAGATACGCAGTATTTT
CASSLAGGTDTQYF
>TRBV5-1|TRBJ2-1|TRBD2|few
TGCGCCAGCAGCTTGTTACCCGGGACTAGCGGGATCAATGAGCAGTTCTTC
CASSLLPGTSGINEQFF
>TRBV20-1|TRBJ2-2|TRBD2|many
TGCAGTGCTAGAGGCCGACTAGCAGCGAACACCGGGGAGCTGTTTTTT
CSARGRLAANTGELFF
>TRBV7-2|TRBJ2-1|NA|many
TGTGCCAGCAAACTGCACCGCTCCTACAATGAGCAGTTCTTC
CASKLHRSYNEQFF
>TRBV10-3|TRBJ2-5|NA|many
TGTGCCATCAGTGAGAGAACGGAGGGAGAGACCCAGTACTTC
CAISERTEGETQYF
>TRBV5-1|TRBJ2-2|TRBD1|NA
TGCGCCAGCAGCTTGAGCCCGGCAGGGGGCACCGGGGAGCTGTTTTTT
CASSLSPAGGTGELFF
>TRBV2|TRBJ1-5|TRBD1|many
TGTGCCAGCAGACCGGACAGGGGATCTCAGCCCCAGCATTTT
CASRPDRGSQPQHF
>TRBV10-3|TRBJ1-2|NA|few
TGTGCCATCAGTGAAGGGCAGTTGTCAATCTATGGCTACACCTTC
CAISEGQLSIYGYTF
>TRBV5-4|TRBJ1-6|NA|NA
TGTGCCAGCAGCTTGGCAGCAACTAATTCACCCCTCCACTTT
CASSLAATNSPLHF
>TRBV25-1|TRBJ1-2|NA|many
TGTGCCAGCAGGGGGTTTGATCCCGCCGACTATGGCTACACCTTC
CASRGFDPADYGYTF
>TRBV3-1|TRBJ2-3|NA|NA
TGTGCCAGCAGCCAATTGGATACGCAGTATTTT
CASSQLDTQYF
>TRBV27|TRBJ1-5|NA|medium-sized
TGTGCCAGCAGTTTGCGTCAGGGGAGTTATCAGCCCCAGCATTTT
CASSLRQGSYQPQHF
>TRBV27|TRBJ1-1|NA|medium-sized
TGTGCCAGCCGAAGGTACGAGCCGAACACTGAAGCTTTCTTT
CASRRYEPNTEAFF
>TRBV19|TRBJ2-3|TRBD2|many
TGTGCCAGTAGTATGACTAGCGGGAGGACAGATACGCAGTATTTT
CASSMTSGRTDTQYF
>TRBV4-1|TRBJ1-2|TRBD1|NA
TGCGCCAGCAGCCAAGGCCCTGAGGGGGCGAACTATGGCTACACCTTC
CASSQGPEGANYGYTF
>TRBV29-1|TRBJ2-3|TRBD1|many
TGCAGCGTTGAAGATCTAGGACAGGCCTCCGGTACGCAGTATTTT
CSVEDLGQASGTQYF
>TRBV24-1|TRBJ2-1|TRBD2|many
TGTGCCACCAGTGATTTCCGGACTAGCGGGAGAGGTAATGAGCAGTTCTTC
CATSDFRTSGRGNEQFF
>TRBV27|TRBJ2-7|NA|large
TGTGCCAGCGCTTCGGACACATCCTCCTACGAGCAGTACTTC
CASASDTSSYEQYF
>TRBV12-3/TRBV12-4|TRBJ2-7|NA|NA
TGTGCCAGCAGTTTACTCAGCTACGAGCAGTACTTC
CASSLLSYEQYF
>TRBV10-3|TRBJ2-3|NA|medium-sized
TGTGCCATCTCGACCACAGATACGCAGTATTTT
CAISTTDTQYF
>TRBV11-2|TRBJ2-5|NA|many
TGTGCCAGCAGCCCCCTTGCGAGGTTTGAGACCCAGTACTTC
CASSPLARFETQYF
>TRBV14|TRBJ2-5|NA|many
TGTGCCAGCAGCCCCCCAGGGAAGAGAGAGAAAGAGACCCAGTACTTC
CASSPPGKREKETQYF
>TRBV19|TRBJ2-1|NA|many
TGTGCCAGTAGGGTTAGTTCGAGGAGCTCCTACAATGAGCAGTTCTTC
CASRVSSRSSYNEQFF
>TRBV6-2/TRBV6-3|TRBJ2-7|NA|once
TGTGCCAGCAGTTACTCAGGGGTGGAGCAGTACTTC
CASSYSGVEQYF
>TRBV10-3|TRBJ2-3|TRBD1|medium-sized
TGTGCCATCAGTGACCCCGACAGGGGGCAAGAAGATACGCAGTATTTT
CAISDPDRGQEDTQYF
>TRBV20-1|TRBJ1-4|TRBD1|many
TGCAGTGCTAGAGATCGCAGGGGGTTTAATGAAAAACTGTTTTTT
CSARDRRGFNEKLFF
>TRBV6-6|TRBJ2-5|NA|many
TGTGCCAGCAGGGCGGCGGATATAAGAGAGACCCAGTACTTC
CASRAADIRETQYF
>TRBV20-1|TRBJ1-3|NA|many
TGCAGTGCTAGAAGGGGTAATGGTGGAAACACCATATATTTT
CSARRGNGGNTIYF
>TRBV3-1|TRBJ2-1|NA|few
TGTGCCAGCAGCCAAGATCCTGGACGCTTCAATGAGCAGTTCTTC
CASSQDPGRFNEQFF
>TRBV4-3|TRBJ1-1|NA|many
TGCGCCAGCAGCCAAGATCGGGCGGGTGAAGCTTTCTTT
CASSQDRAGEAFF
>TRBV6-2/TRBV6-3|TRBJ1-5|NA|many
TGTGCCAGCAGTTACCCCGGCAACAATCAGCCCCAGCATTTT
CASSYPGNNQPQHF
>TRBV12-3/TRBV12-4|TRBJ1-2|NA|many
TGTGCCAGCAGCTCCGGGACGGTCTATGGCTACACCTTC
CASSSGTVYGYTF
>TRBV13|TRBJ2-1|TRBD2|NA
TGTGCCAGCAGCTCCGGGACTAGCGGGAGACTTGAGCAGTTCTTC
CASSSGTSGRLEQFF
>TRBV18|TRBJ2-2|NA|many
TGTGCCAGCTCGCCCGGAACGGTGAACACCGGGGAGCTGTTTTTT
CASSPGTVNTGELFF
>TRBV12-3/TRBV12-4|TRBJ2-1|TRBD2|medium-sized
TGTGCCAGCAGTCCGACTAGCGGGAGTATTAATGAGCAGTTCTTC
CASSPTSGSINEQFF
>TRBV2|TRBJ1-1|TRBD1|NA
TGTGCCAGCAACTTGGACAGGGCTGGAACTGAAGCTTTCTTT
CASNLDRAGTEAFF
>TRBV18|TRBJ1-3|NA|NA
TGTGCCAGCTCACCAATGGCAGCCCCGGACACCATATATTTT
CASSPMAAPDTIYF
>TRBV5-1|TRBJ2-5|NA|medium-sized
TGCGCCAGCACGGCGGGCCAAGAGACCCAGTACTTC
CASTAGQETQYF
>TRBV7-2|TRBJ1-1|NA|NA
TGTGCCAGCAGCTTAGGTTTGACGAACACTGAAGCTTTCTTT
CASSLGLTNTEAFF
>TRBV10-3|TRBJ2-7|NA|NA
TGTGCCATTTCAGCTGGGACGCAAGGCTCCTACGAGCAGTACTTC
CAISAGTQGSYEQYF
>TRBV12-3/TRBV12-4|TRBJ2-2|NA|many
TGTGCCAGCAGTTCGACGAGGAACACCGGGGAGCTGTTTTTT
CASSSTRNTGELFF
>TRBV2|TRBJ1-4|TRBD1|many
TGTGCCAGCAGCTCCGGACAGGGGCCCTTGTTGATTGAAAAACTGTTTTTT
CASSSGQGPLLIEKLFF